Listed below are T cell receptor beta chains from one sample, sequenced in a study of cytomegalovirus exposure and HLA in healthy donors. Sequencing used immunoSEQ multiplex PCR; TCRdb keeps in-frame clones, though not all of them. This table holds 100,000 to 140,000 clones, about 81% found once. Material for sequencing was PBMCs. The origin of the receptors is a man aged 25 to 45 in good health and CMV-seropositive. The CDR3 runs from the conserved cysteine through the conserved F or W. The D gene is left open where the match is weak. Only some rows state a clone size, as once, few, many or a class for expanded clones.

size	D	V	J	CDR3	DNA
NA	TRBD1	TRBV2	TRBJ1-5	CASSAQGVGQPQHF	TGTGCCAGCAGTGCACAGGGGGTCGGTCAGCCCCAGCATTTT
few	NA	TRBV10-3	TRBJ1-1	CAISENRGTEAFF	TGTGCCATCAGTGAGAATCGGGGAACTGAAGCTTTCTTT
NA	NA	TRBV6-5	TRBJ1-1	CASSSGGAGDTEAFF	TGTGCCAGCAGTTCAGGAGGGGCTGGGGACACTGAAGCTTTCTTT
NA	TRBD2	TRBV18	TRBJ2-5	CASSPGLGVLLETQYF	TGTGCCAGCTCACCGGGACTAGGAGTGCTTTTAGAGACCCAGTACTTC
NA	NA	TRBV6-4	TRBJ2-2	CASSGGQNTGELFF	TGTGCCAGCAGTGGGGGACAAAATACCGGGGAGCTGTTTTTT
NA	TRBD1	TRBV9	TRBJ2-4	CASSVMGVGDSQYF	TGTGCCAGCAGCGTTATGGGGGTAGGGGACAGTCAGTACTTC
NA	NA	TRBV10-3	TRBJ1-4	CAISDSGANEKLFF	TGTGCCATCAGTGATTCAGGGGCTAATGAAAAACTGTTTTTT
NA	NA	TRBV5-1	TRBJ2-2	CASSLQGTGELFF	TGCGCCAGCAGCTTACAGGGCACCGGGGAGCTGTTTTTT
NA	TRBD1	TRBV25-1	TRBJ2-3	CASSEGAANTDTQYF	TGTGCCAGCAGCGAGGGGGCGGCCAACACAGATACGCAGTATTTT
NA	TRBD1	TRBV18	TRBJ2-1	CASSGQGTRVNEQFF	TGTGCCAGCTCCGGACAGGGAACAAGGGTCAATGAGCAGTTCTTC
NA	TRBD2	TRBV6-1	TRBJ2-1	CASSELAGFNEQFF	TGTGCCAGCAGTGAGCTAGCGGGGTTTAATGAGCAGTTCTTC
once	NA	TRBV19	TRBJ1-1	CASGFEAFF	TGTGCCAGTGGTTTTGAGGCTTTCTTT
NA	NA	TRBV7-6	TRBJ1-1	CASSLVRGNTEAFF	TGTGCCAGCAGCTTGGTACGGGGGAACACTGAAGCTTTCTTT
few	TRBD2	TRBV28	TRBJ2-6	CASTPGDGGTGANGLTF	TGTGCCAGCACCCCCGGGGACGGGGGGACTGGGGCCAACGGCCTGACTTTC
NA	NA	TRBV11-3	TRBJ1-1	CASSLVGGTEAFF	TGTGCCAGCAGCTTAGTCGGGGGGACTGAAGCTTTCTTT
NA	TRBD2	TRBV27	TRBJ2-1	CASSFEGLAGGQTYNEQFF	TGTGCCAGCAGTTTCGAGGGACTAGCGGGGGGGCAGACCTACAATGAGCAGTTCTTC
NA	TRBD1	TRBV5-1	TRBJ2-4	CASSGDRGQLAKNSQYF	TGCGCCAGCAGCGGGGACAGGGGTCAACTAGCCAAAAACAGTCAGTACTTC
NA	TRBD2	TRBV5-6	TRBJ2-1	CASNDLAGGLNEQFF	TGTGCCAGCAATGACCTAGCGGGGGGGCTGAATGAGCAGTTCTTC
NA	NA	TRBV7-2	TRBJ2-5	CASSTQYDYAETQYF	TGTGCCAGCAGCACTCAATACGACTACGCCGAGACCCAGTACTTC
NA	NA	TRBV6-5	TRBJ1-1	CASSYAGYTEAFF	TGTGCCAGCAGTTACGCGGGCTACACTGAAGCTTTCTTT
NA	TRBD1	TRBV11-3	TRBJ1-3	CASSLRTGGLVGGNTIYF	TGTGCCAGCAGCTTAAGAACAGGGGGCTTGGTCGGAGGAAACACCATATATTTT
few	TRBD1	TRBV19	TRBJ2-7	CASSPLRQGASYEQYF	TGTGCCAGTAGTCCCCTGCGACAGGGTGCCTCCTACGAGCAGTACTTC
NA	TRBD1	TRBV28	TRBJ1-2	CASRPGQGVSGYGYTF	TGTGCCAGCAGACCCGGTCAGGGGGTGAGCGGCTATGGCTACACCTTC
NA	NA	TRBV5-6	TRBJ1-5	CASSLGTSNQPQHF	TGTGCCAGCAGCTTGGGGACAAGCAATCAGCCCCAGCATTTT
NA	NA	TRBV18	TRBJ1-1	CASSPSLQGRNTEAFF	TGTGCCAGCTCACCAAGTCTACAGGGTCGGAACACTGAAGCTTTCTTT
NA	TRBD2	TRBV4-1	TRBJ2-7	CASSLGLAGGKDYEQYF	TGCGCCAGCAGCCTGGGACTAGCGGGGGGCAAAGACTACGAGCAGTACTTC
few	NA	TRBV5-6	TRBJ2-2	CASSFEGSGELFF	TGTGCCAGCAGCTTCGAGGGATCCGGGGAGCTGTTTTTT
NA	TRBD1	TRBV27	TRBJ2-7	CASSFGQGKYEQYF	TGTGCCAGCAGTTTCGGACAGGGGAAGTACGAGCAGTACTTC
NA	NA	TRBV6-1	TRBJ2-7	CASSTTYEQYF	TGTGCCAGCAGTACTACCTACGAGCAGTACTTC
few	NA	TRBV6-5	TRBJ1-5	CASRKGGAGQPQHF	TGTGCCAGCAGGAAAGGGGGGGCTGGTCAGCCCCAGCATTTT
NA	NA	TRBV7-9	TRBJ2-3	CASRPPRGFTDTQYF	TGTGCCAGCAGGCCACCCCGGGGGTTCACAGATACGCAGTATTTT
once	NA	TRBV7-8	TRBJ1-4	CASSLGLYGATNEKLFF	TGTGCCAGCAGCTTAGGGTTATACGGGGCAACTAATGAAAAACTGTTTTTT
NA	NA	TRBV2	TRBJ2-5	CASSGQAALQETQYF	TGTGCCAGCAGCGGCCAGGCAGCCTTACAAGAGACCCAGTACTTC
NA	NA	TRBV4-1	TRBJ1-2	CASSQDYGARGYTF	TGCGCCAGCAGCCAAGATTATGGGGCGCGGGGCTACACCTTC
NA	NA	TRBV18	TRBJ1-1	CASSPPQAYTEAFF	TGTGCCAGCTCACCACCGCAGGCGTACACTGAAGCTTTCTTT
NA	NA	TRBV6-5	TRBJ1-3	CASSYSTASGNTIYF	TGTGCCAGCAGTTACTCGACAGCCTCTGGAAACACCATATATTTT
NA	TRBD2	TRBV9	TRBJ2-1	CASSVATLAGMGYNEQFF	TGTGCCAGCAGCGTAGCTACGCTAGCGGGGATGGGGTACAATGAGCAGTTCTTC
NA	NA	TRBV30	TRBJ1-6	CAWRQGTVGPLHF	TGTGCCTGGAGGCAGGGCACAGTTGGACCCCTCCACTTT
NA	NA	TRBV11-2	TRBJ2-5	CASSPNIQSGETQYF	TGTGCCAGCAGCCCCAATATACAGAGCGGGGAGACCCAGTACTTC
few	TRBD1	TRBV5-6	TRBJ2-1	CASSLGGTGGYNEQFF	TGTGCCAGCAGCTTAGGAGGGACAGGGGGTTACAATGAGCAGTTCTTC
NA	NA	TRBV12-5	TRBJ1-2	CASGLVRGALWGYTF	TGTGCTAGTGGTTTGGTACGTGGGGCTCTATGGGGCTACACCTTC
once	TRBD2	TRBV10-3	TRBJ2-1	CAISEMIAGSNEQFF	TGTGCCATCAGTGAGATGATAGCGGGGAGCAATGAGCAGTTCTTC
NA	NA	TRBV5-1	TRBJ1-4	CASSPGGSSNEKLFF	TGCGCCAGCAGCCCTGGAGGCAGTAGTAATGAAAAACTGTTTTTT